A single sample is the source of the 32 T cell receptor beta chains below, sequenced in a study of high-grade serous ovarian cancer treatment subgroups. TCRdb's copy holds only in-frame clones and misses some; the assay was immunoSEQ multiplex PCR. The sample shows 35,000 to 45,000 clones, about 79% of them seen only once. Tumor tissue was taken before any definitive surgery or chemotherapy was given. Material for sequencing was tumor tissue. These receptor sequences come from a human donor with high-grade serous ovarian cancer.

The chain recombines TRBV2 with TRBJ2-5; 7 bases align to TRBD1. J was trimmed by 5 bases and V by 2 bases; bases with no gene match: 5. CDR3 length: 14 amino acids. Germline V gene sequence: CDR1 SNHLY, CDR2 FYNNEI. This CDR3 reads CASSEQQGSETQYF. In nucleotides, the CDR3 is TGTGCCAGCAGTGAACAACAGGGGTCCGAGACCCAGTACTTC.

The chain links TRBV6-6 to TRBJ2-3; 9 bases are shared with TRBD2. The germline V gene has CDR1 MNHNY and CDR2 SVGAGI (reference sequence). The CDR3 runs to 15 residues. After removal of 4 bases from V and 2 bases from J, the junction contained 4 bases not matched to a gene. CDR3 DNA: TGTGCCAGCAGTTCGAGACTAGCGGTCACAGATACGCAGTATTTT. This codes for CASSSRLAVTDTQYF.

The chain links TRBV5-1 to TRBJ2-3, with D unresolved. V dropped 1 base and J dropped 1 base, with 7 bases sitting between them. The CDR3 consists of 14 residues. Germline V gene lookup returns CDR1 SGHRS and CDR2 YFSETQ. This CDR3 is CASSLFAGTDTQYF. The CDR3 bases are TGCGCCAGCAGCTTGTTCGCAGGCACAGATACGCAGTATTTT.

This chain links TRBV28 with TRBJ1-5; D possibly corresponds to TRBD1 (6 bases). The CDR3 covers 15 residues. Trimming removed 6 bases from V and 6 bases from J, with 18 bases in between. Germline V gives CDR1 MDHEN, CDR2 SYDVKM. The CDR3 region has the DNA TGTGCCAGCAGCCCGGGGCAGGGGATGTCTCAGCCCCAGCATTTT. Its protein product is CASSPGQGMSQPQHF.

The rearrangement joins TRBV7-2 to TRBJ2-5; 7 bases fit TRBD2. The germline CDR1 and CDR2 sequences are SGHTA and FQGNSA. This CDR3 comprises 14 residues. With 5 bases clipped from V and 3 bases from J, the junction kept 6 bases outside the gene matches. This CDR3 is CASSGRTREETQYF. The CDR3 bases are TGTGCCAGCAGCGGTAGGACTAGGGAAGAGACCCAGTACTTC.

This clone was counted a few times. V gene TRBV19 combines with J gene TRBJ1-5; D perhaps matches TRBD1 (5 bases). V lost 8 bases, J lost 4 bases, and 12 bases lay in between. CDR3 length: 13 amino acids. Germline-derived CDR1 and CDR2 are LNHDA and SQIVND (reference sequence). Here the CDR3 DNA reads TGTGCCAGTGCTCAGGGTTGGAATCAGCCCCAGCATTTT. This encodes CASAQGWNQPQHF.

This chain uses TRBV29-1 with TRBJ2-7; D might be TRBD1 (8 bases). Trimming left V 7 bases short and J 7 bases short, with 29 bases between. Germline V gene data show CDR1 as SQVTM and CDR2 as ANQGSEA. The CDR3 is 16 amino acids. In DNA form, the CDR3 reads TGCAGCGCCAAACAGGGGGGCGGCGGGAGACTGCAAGAGCAGTACTTC. Its protein product is CSAKQGGGGRLQEQYF.

This rearrangement joins TRBV7-9 to TRBJ2-3; unclear D gene. The V gene lost 7 bases and the J gene lost 4 bases, with 27 bases spanning the gap. Germline CDR1 SEHNR, CDR2 FQNEAQ (reference sequence). The CDR3 sequence is 18 residues long. In nucleotides, the CDR3 is TGTGCCAGCACTCGTCCCGTCCGGTCCGGATCCGGCGCAGATACGCAGTATTTT. It yields the protein CASTRPVRSGSGADTQYF. Full variable domain (missing parts from reference TRBV7-9 and TRBJ2-3): DTGVSQNPRHKITKRGQNVTFRCDPISEHNRLYWYRQTLGQGPEFLTYFQNEAQLEKSRLLSDRFSAERPKGSFSTLEIQRTEQGDSAMYLCASTRPVRSGSGADTQYFGPGTRLTVL.

The chain links TRBV7-2 to TRBJ2-3, with a tentative D call TRBD2 (5 bases). This CDR3 region has 17 residues. The germline V and J ends were trimmed by 3 bases and 4 bases, with 20 bases remaining between them. CDR1 and CDR2 from the germline V gene are SGHTA and FQGNSA. CDR3 DNA sequence: TGTGCCAGCAGCTTTGGGTTTTTGAGGGCCCTCGCAGATACGCAGTATTTT. It is translated as CASSFGFLRALADTQYF.

The chain couples TRBV6-5 to TRBJ2-2, with unresolved D. Trimming removed 3 bases from V and 8 bases from J, with 13 bases in between. The CDR3 totals 14 residues. Germline loops: CDR1 MNHEY, CDR2 SVGAGI. The CDR3: CASSYSRARGELFF. The DNA for the CDR3 is TGTGCCAGCAGTTATAGCAGAGCCAGGGGGGAGCTGTTTTTT.

This clone appeared once. The chain carries TRBV28 and TRBJ1-3; D is uncertain. The CDR3 has 15 amino acids. Trimming took 2 bases from V and 4 from J, leaving 12 bases between them. Germline CDR1 and CDR2: MDHEN and SYDVKM. The CDR3 DNA sequence: TGTGCCAGCAGTTTAGTTACCAAAAGGGGAAACACCATATATTTT. Amino acid sequence: CASSLVTKRGNTIYF.

The rearrangement uses TRBV5-6 and TRBJ2-2; D gene uncertain. Trimming removed 1 base at V and 3 bases at J, with 10 bases between. The CDR3 contains 15 residues. Germline V gene data show CDR1 as SGHDT and CDR2 as YYEEEE. The CDR3 region has the DNA TGTGCCAGCAGCTTGAGGGTCGGGTACACCGGGGAGCTGTTTTTT. It codes for CASSLRVGYTGELFF.

This clone was seen only a few times. CDR3 residues: CASSRGQLREKLFF. Written as DNA, the CDR3 is TGTGCCAGCAGCCGAGGACAGCTTCGTGAAAAACTGTTTTTT. V and J are TRBV28 and TRBJ1-4; a possible D gene is TRBD1 (6 bases). Germline V CDR1 and CDR2: MDHEN, SYDVKM. Trimming shortened V by 6 bases and J by 7 bases, and 15 bases separated the two germline ends. The CDR3 is made up of 14 amino acids. Combining the CDR3 with reference TRBV28 and TRBJ1-4 gives the whole variable domain DVKVTQSSRYLVKRTGEKVFLECVQDMDHENMFWYRQDPGLGLRLIYFSYDVKMKEKGDIPEGYSVSREKKERFSLILESASTNQTSMYLCASSRGQLREKLFFGSGTQLSVL.

V and J are TRBV5-5 and TRBJ2-1, with TRBD2 as a possible D gene (5 bases). CDR3 length: 13 residues. Germline CDR1 is SGHKS and CDR2 is YYEKEE (reference sequence). Trimming left V 2 bases short and J 6 bases short, with 9 bases between. The CDR3 region is CASSFSGSNEQFF. The CDR3, as DNA: TGTGCCAGCAGCTTCAGCGGCAGCAATGAGCAGTTCTTC.

This chain links TRBV7-2 with TRBJ2-1; possibly TRBD1 for D (5 bases). The germline V gene has CDR1 SGHTA and CDR2 FQGNSA. The V end lost 5 bases, the J end lost 4 bases, and 21 bases lay between the germline ends. This CDR3 region has 17 residues. The CDR3 spells CASSPPNRPQTYNEQFF. CDR3 DNA sequence: TGTGCCAGCAGCCCCCCGAACAGGCCGCAGACTTACAATGAGCAGTTCTTC. Combining the CDR3 with reference TRBV7-2 and TRBJ2-1 gives the whole variable domain GAGVSQSPSNKVTEKGKDVELRCDPISGHTALYWYRQSLGQGLEFLIYFQGNSAPDKSGLPSDRFSAERTGGSVSTLTIQRTQQEDSAVYLCASSPPNRPQTYNEQFFGPGTRLTVL.

The rearrangement links TRBV5-6 to TRBJ2-5; TRBD1 matches at 8 bases. Germline V gives CDR1 SGHDT, CDR2 YYEEEE. V shed 2 bases, J shed 6 bases, and the junction held 3 bases outside the gene matches. CDR3 length: 13 amino acids. CDR3 sequence reads: CASSFGQGQTQYF. CDR3 coding DNA: TGTGCCAGCAGCTTTGGACAGGGACAGACCCAGTACTTC.

The rearrangement links TRBV30 to TRBJ2-3; the D is unclear. The CDR3 has 12 amino acids. The germline gives CDR1 GTSNPN, CDR2 SVGIG (reference sequence). V lost 3 bases, J lost 2 bases, and 6 bases lay in between. The CDR3 DNA is TGTGCCTGGAGCATAGTCACAGATACGCAGTATTTT. Translating gives CAWSIVTDTQYF. Based on the CDR3 plus reference TRBV30 and TRBJ2-3, the full variable domain is SQTIHQWPATLVQPVGSPLSLECTVEGTSNPNLYWYRQAAGRGLQLLFYSVGIGQISSEVPQNLSASRPQDRQFILSSKKLLLSDSGFYLCAWSIVTDTQYFGPGTRLTVL.

Here the CDR3 DNA reads TGTGCCAGCGGACACCCTGTCACAGATACGCAGTATTTT. Encoded protein: CASGHPVTDTQYF. The V call is TRBV25-1, the J call TRBJ2-3, with D perhaps matching TRBD1 (5 bases). CDR1 is MGHDK and CDR2 is SYGVNS in the germline V gene. V shed 8 bases and J shed 2 bases, with 11 bases lying between them. The CDR3 is made up of 13 amino acids.

The sample holds one count of this clone. The genes are TRBV7-3 and TRBJ2-2, with 14 bases that match TRBD2. The CDR3 sequence is 17 residues long. The J segment lost 5 bases and the V segment lost 4 bases, leaving 6 bases of the junction unmatched. Germline CDR1 and CDR2: SGHTA and FQGTGA. CDR3 protein: CASSSRRLAGGTGELFF. The CDR3 DNA sequence: TGTGCCAGCAGCTCCCGCCGACTAGCGGGAGGGACCGGGGAGCTGTTTTTT.

The chain has TRBV28 and TRBJ1-5; 8 bases map to TRBD1. The V and J ends lost 7 bases and 6 bases, in that order; junction bases with no gene match: 5. The CDR3 is 13 residues long. Germline V gives CDR1 MDHEN, CDR2 SYDVKM. The DNA for the CDR3 is TGTGCCAGCACGGACAGGGTTGGTCAGCCCCAGCATTTT. Translating it yields CASTDRVGQPQHF.

The table lists this clone with a few counts. This rearrangement joins TRBV18 to TRBJ2-7, with D tentatively TRBD1 or TRBD2 (5 bases each). Trimming shortened V by 3 bases and J by 6 bases, and 12 bases separated the two germline ends. The germline CDR1 and CDR2 sequences are KGHSH and LQKENI. This CDR3 spans 13 amino acids. CDR3 nucleotide sequence: TGTGCCAGCTCACCCCAGGGAGCAGGCGAGCAGTACTTC. Translating it yields CASSPQGAGEQYF.

The chain joins TRBV4-3 to TRBJ1-3; D is ambiguous. V was clipped by 0 bases and J by 0 bases, with 6 bases between them. Germline V gene data show CDR1 as LGHNA and CDR2 as YSLEER. The CDR3 length is 15 residues. The CDR3 region has the DNA TGCGCCAGCAGCCAAGATGGTTACTCTGGAAACACCATATATTTT. Encoded protein: CASSQDGYSGNTIYF.

This sequence joins TRBV7-3 and TRBJ2-7; TRBD1 is a possible D gene (5 bases). Trimming stripped 0 bases from V and 5 bases from J, with 8 bases between. The germline CDR1 and CDR2 sequences are SGHTA and FQGTGA. The CDR3 has 13 amino acids. The CDR3 reads CASSLTWGDEQYF. The CDR3 region has the DNA TGTGCCAGCAGCTTAACATGGGGCGACGAGCAGTACTTC.

This clone was observed a handful of times. This chain connects TRBV6-5 to TRBJ1-1, with D unclear. The CDR3 has 12 residues. Trimming stripped 5 bases from V and 0 bases from J, with 4 bases between. Germline V CDR1 and CDR2: MNHEY, SVGAGI. DNA for the CDR3: TGTGCCAGCAGTCATTTGAACACTGAAGCTTTCTTT. Residues: CASSHLNTEAFF.

The V call is TRBV5-1, the J call TRBJ1-1; TRBD1 might be the D (6 bases). Trimming pared 4 bases from V and 5 bases from J, leaving 9 bases between. CDR1 is SGHRS and CDR2 is YFSETQ in the germline V gene. The CDR3 has 12 residues. CDR3 loop: CASSPQGTEAFF. CDR3 sequence (DNA): TGCGCCAGCAGCCCCCAGGGGACTGAAGCTTTCTTT.

V gene TRBV18 combines with J gene TRBJ1-2; the match to TRBD1 covers 7 bases. This CDR3 has 16 amino acids. Per the germline V gene, CDR1 is KGHSH and CDR2 is LQKENI. V shed 0 bases and J 2 bases; nucleotides not matched to a gene: 6. The CDR3 reads CASSPPGQRFNYGYTF. Here the CDR3 DNA reads TGTGCCAGCTCACCACCGGGACAGCGTTTCAACTATGGCTACACCTTC.

The rearrangement uses TRBV5-4 and TRBJ1-1, with 7 bases identical to TRBD1. The CDR3 loop spans 13 amino acids. CDR1 is SGHNT, CDR2 YYREEE, per germline (reference sequence). The trim removed 4 bases at V and 4 bases at J, leaving 4 bases unmatched. The CDR3 nucleotides read TGTGCCAGCAGCAGACAGGGAAGCACTGAAGCTTTCTTT. It codes for CASSRQGSTEAFF.

The chain couples TRBV11-3 to TRBJ2-3; D uncertain. The V end lost 3 bases, the J end lost 0 bases, and 7 bases lay between the germline ends. This CDR3 is 14 amino acids long. Looked up from germline, CDR1 is SGHNT and CDR2 is YENEEA. Here the CDR3 DNA reads TGTGCCAGCAGCTTCGCGGAGAGCACAGATACGCAGTATTTT. This codes for CASSFAESTDTQYF.

The chain has TRBV7-9 and TRBJ2-4; D not resolved. From germline, CDR1 is SEHNR and CDR2 FQNEAQ (reference sequence). The length of the CDR3 is 15 residues. Trimming stripped 2 bases from V and 0 bases from J, with 8 bases between. The CDR3 region has the DNA TGTGCCAGCAGCTTAAAAACTTTAGCCAAAAACATTCAGTACTTC. This codes for CASSLKTLAKNIQYF.

This chain uses TRBV7-2 with TRBJ1-5; the match to TRBD1 covers 8 bases. This CDR3 contains 16 residues. Trimming took 5 bases from V and 1 from J; bases not matched to a gene: 7. Per the germline V gene, CDR1 is SGHTA and CDR2 is FQGNSA. DNA of the CDR3: TGTGCCAGCAGCCCCTCGACAGGGGAGAGCAATCAGCCCCAGCATTTT. As protein: CASSPSTGESNQPQHF.

The chain is built from TRBV5-8 and TRBJ2-7; 8 nucleotides match TRBD1. The CDR3 runs 14 residues. The germline gives CDR1 SGHTS, CDR2 YDEGEE. J was trimmed by 2 bases and V by 0 bases; bases with no gene match: 1. Written as DNA, the CDR3 is TGTGCCAGCAGCTTGGTGGGACAGGCCTACGAGCAGTACTTC. Residues: CASSLVGQAYEQYF.

The table lists this clone with a few counts. V gene TRBV19 combines with J gene TRBJ1-1; D remains unclear. Germline V gene sequence: CDR1 LNHDA, CDR2 SQIVND (reference sequence). The CDR3 sequence is 14 residues long. V lost 5 bases, J lost 0 bases, and 10 bases lay in between. The CDR3 loop is CASSQRGVNTEAFF. CDR3 DNA sequence: TGTGCCAGTAGTCAACGCGGTGTGAACACTGAAGCTTTCTTT.